Listed below are T cell receptor beta chains from one sample, sequenced in a study of shared clonotypes between healthy human individuals. Using immunoSEQ multiplex PCR, the repertoire was profiled, and TCRdb retains in-frame clones only, with some absent. This sample has around 370,000 clones; 90% to 97% occur once, and the top ten carry about 0.32%. The sequencing input was memory CD8+ T cells sorted from blood. The receptors derive from a man under 40 in good health. Both conserved end residues are part of each CDR3. Each record gives: J gene, clone size, CDR3 length, V gene, D gene, CDR3 protein, CDR3 DNA. The D gene is left open where the match is weak. Expanded clones get a size class; other rows say once, few or many, or leave the size out.

j_gene: TRBJ2-7
abundance: -
len: 13
v_gene: TRBV28
d_gene: -
CDR3aa: CASGGTRDDEQYF
CDR3nt: TGTGCCAGCGGAGGGACCCGTGACGACGAGCAGTACTTC

j_gene: TRBJ2-7
abundance: -
len: 15
v_gene: TRBV10-1
d_gene: -
CDR3aa: CTSSDRPFLESEQYF
CDR3nt: TGCACCAGCAGTGACCGGCCCTTTCTGGAGTCCGAGCAGTACTTC

j_gene: TRBJ1-5
abundance: -
len: 13
v_gene: TRBV18
d_gene: -
CDR3aa: CASSFRVDQPQHF
CDR3nt: TGTGCCAGCTCATTCAGGGTTGATCAGCCCCAGCATTTT

j_gene: TRBJ2-1
abundance: -
len: 14
v_gene: TRBV7-3
d_gene: -
CDR3aa: CASSLTGGHNEQFF
CDR3nt: TGTGCCAGCAGCTTAACGGGGGGACACAATGAGCAGTTCTTC

j_gene: TRBJ1-4
abundance: -
len: 21
v_gene: TRBV18
d_gene: -
CDR3aa: CASSPLRRGGRDGATNEKLFF
CDR3nt: TGTGCCAGCTCACCACTGCGCCGGGGAGGAAGGGATGGAGCAACTAATGAAAAACTGTTTTTT

j_gene: TRBJ1-5
abundance: -
len: 14
v_gene: TRBV28
d_gene: -
CDR3aa: CASSLAQLNQPQHF
CDR3nt: TGTGCCAGCAGTTTGGCACAGCTAAATCAGCCCCAGCATTTT

j_gene: TRBJ2-3
abundance: -
len: 15
v_gene: TRBV28
d_gene: TRBD2
CDR3aa: CASGPGLEGTDTQYF
CDR3nt: TGTGCCAGCGGACCGGGACTAGAAGGTACAGATACGCAGTATTTT

j_gene: TRBJ2-5
abundance: -
len: 14
v_gene: TRBV5-1
d_gene: -
CDR3aa: CASSTQGAGQTQYF
CDR3nt: TGCGCCAGCAGCACGCAGGGTGCGGGACAGACCCAGTACTTC

j_gene: TRBJ2-7
abundance: -
len: 16
v_gene: TRBV2
d_gene: -
CDR3aa: CASSWSRLVPSYEQYF
CDR3nt: TGTGCCAGCAGTTGGAGCCGACTAGTTCCCTCCTACGAGCAGTACTTC

j_gene: TRBJ2-3
abundance: -
len: 16
v_gene: TRBV27
d_gene: -
CDR3aa: CASSPRFLRLRDTQYF
CDR3nt: TGTGCCAGCAGTCCCCGTTTTTTACGGCTTCGAGATACGCAGTATTTT

j_gene: TRBJ2-1
abundance: -
len: 15
v_gene: TRBV5-1
d_gene: -
CDR3aa: CASSLAGGIADEQFF
CDR3nt: TGCGCCAGCAGCTTGGCCGGCGGGATAGCGGATGAGCAGTTCTTC

j_gene: TRBJ1-5
abundance: -
len: 14
v_gene: TRBV2
d_gene: TRBD1
CDR3aa: CASRPGQAGISQHF
CDR3nt: TGTGCCAGCAGGCCGGGACAGGCGGGCATTTCCCAGCATTTT

j_gene: TRBJ1-2
abundance: -
len: 12
v_gene: TRBV23-1
d_gene: -
CDR3aa: CASPMGHHGYTF
CDR3nt: TGCGCCAGCCCCATGGGACACCATGGCTACACCTTC

j_gene: TRBJ2-7
abundance: -
len: 14
v_gene: TRBV5-5
d_gene: -
CDR3aa: CASSLAPGDYEQYF
CDR3nt: TGTGCCAGCAGCTTGGCCCCGGGAGACTACGAGCAGTACTTC

j_gene: TRBJ1-5
abundance: -
len: 14
v_gene: TRBV7-2
d_gene: -
CDR3aa: CASSFWGGNQPQHF
CDR3nt: TGTGCCAGCAGCTTCTGGGGGGGGAATCAGCCCCAGCATTTT

j_gene: TRBJ1-5
abundance: -
len: 14
v_gene: TRBV6-5
d_gene: TRBD1
CDR3aa: CASRRQGQNQPQHF
CDR3nt: TGTGCCAGCAGGCGACAGGGTCAGAATCAGCCCCAGCATTTT

j_gene: TRBJ2-7
abundance: -
len: 14
v_gene: TRBV19
d_gene: TRBD1
CDR3aa: CASSISDRAYEQYF
CDR3nt: TGTGCCAGTAGTATAAGTGACAGGGCCTACGAGCAGTACTTC

j_gene: TRBJ2-3
abundance: -
len: 16
v_gene: TRBV27
d_gene: TRBD2
CDR3aa: CASKTSGRADTDTQYF
CDR3nt: TGTGCCAGCAAGACTAGCGGGAGGGCCGACACAGATACGCAGTATTTT

j_gene: TRBJ1-3
abundance: -
len: 18
v_gene: TRBV5-5
d_gene: -
CDR3aa: CASSLVIRTAFSGNTIYF
CDR3nt: TGTGCCAGCAGCTTGGTCATTCGGACGGCCTTCTCTGGAAACACCATATATTTT

j_gene: TRBJ2-5
abundance: -
len: 14
v_gene: TRBV9
d_gene: -
CDR3aa: CASSVVKGRETQYF
CDR3nt: TGTGCCAGCAGCGTAGTGAAGGGACGAGAGACCCAGTACTTC

j_gene: TRBJ1-1
abundance: -
len: 11
v_gene: TRBV5-1
d_gene: -
CDR3aa: CASSLGAEAFF
CDR3nt: TGCGCCAGCAGCTTGGGGGCTGAAGCTTTCTTT

j_gene: TRBJ2-3
abundance: once
len: 14
v_gene: TRBV11-3
d_gene: TRBD1
CDR3aa: CASSWDRYTDTQYF
CDR3nt: TGTGCCAGCAGCTGGGACAGATACACAGATACGCAGTATTTT

j_gene: TRBJ2-3
abundance: -
len: 15
v_gene: TRBV5-1
d_gene: TRBD1
CDR3aa: CASKGLKGAADTQYF
CDR3nt: TGCGCCAGCAAGGGTTTGAAGGGGGCTGCAGATACGCAGTATTTT

j_gene: TRBJ2-5
abundance: -
len: 14
v_gene: TRBV25-1
d_gene: TRBD1
CDR3aa: CATFLRQGQETQYF
CDR3nt: TGTGCCACCTTCCTACGACAGGGGCAAGAGACCCAGTACTTC

j_gene: TRBJ2-3
abundance: once
len: 15
v_gene: TRBV28
d_gene: -
CDR3aa: CASSTRTSSTDTQYF
CDR3nt: TGTGCCAGCAGTACCCGGACATCTAGCACAGATACGCAGTATTTT

j_gene: TRBJ2-7
abundance: -
len: 14
v_gene: TRBV30
d_gene: -
CDR3aa: CAWAAWGSGYEQYF
CDR3nt: TGTGCCTGGGCGGCCTGGGGTAGCGGCTACGAGCAGTACTTC

j_gene: TRBJ2-5
abundance: -
len: 13
v_gene: TRBV5-4
d_gene: -
CDR3aa: CASTSRGQETQYF
CDR3nt: TGTGCCAGCACCTCACGGGGACAAGAGACCCAGTACTTC

j_gene: TRBJ2-4
abundance: -
len: 13
v_gene: TRBV29-1
d_gene: -
CDR3aa: CSVGGLAKNIQYF
CDR3nt: TGCAGCGTTGGTGGGCTAGCCAAAAACATTCAGTACTTC

j_gene: TRBJ2-3
abundance: -
len: 17
v_gene: TRBV7-3
d_gene: -
CDR3aa: CASSPGVYGNARDTQYF
CDR3nt: TGTGCCAGCAGCCCCGGGGTTTACGGGAACGCCAGAGATACGCAGTATTTT

j_gene: TRBJ2-1
abundance: -
len: 14
v_gene: TRBV5-1
d_gene: TRBD2
CDR3aa: CASSHSGTYNEQFF
CDR3nt: TGCGCCAGCAGCCATAGCGGGACTTACAATGAGCAGTTCTTC

j_gene: TRBJ2-2
abundance: -
len: 14
v_gene: TRBV6-5
d_gene: -
CDR3aa: CASSYGRRAGELFF
CDR3nt: TGTGCCAGCAGTTATGGGCGCCGGGCCGGGGAGCTGTTTTTT

j_gene: TRBJ2-7
abundance: once
len: 15
v_gene: TRBV7-2
d_gene: -
CDR3aa: CASSLEGRSSYEQYF
CDR3nt: TGTGCCAGCAGCTTGGAAGGGCGGAGCTCCTACGAGCAGTACTTC

j_gene: TRBJ2-3
abundance: -
len: 15
v_gene: TRBV23-1
d_gene: -
CDR3aa: CASRPYRISTDTQYF
CDR3nt: TGCGCCAGCAGACCTTACAGGATAAGCACAGATACGCAGTATTTT

j_gene: TRBJ1-5
abundance: -
len: 15
v_gene: TRBV19
d_gene: TRBD1
CDR3aa: CASSGQASSNQPQHF
CDR3nt: TGTGCCAGTAGTGGACAGGCTAGTAGCAATCAGCCCCAGCATTTT

j_gene: TRBJ2-1
abundance: -
len: 13
v_gene: TRBV11-3
d_gene: -
CDR3aa: CASSVHTRDEQFF
CDR3nt: TGTGCCAGCAGTGTACACACGCGGGATGAGCAGTTCTTC

j_gene: TRBJ2-7
abundance: -
len: 12
v_gene: TRBV28
d_gene: -
CDR3aa: CASSLRRTAQYF
CDR3nt: TGTGCCAGCAGTTTAAGGAGGACAGCGCAGTACTTC